These 20 T cell receptor beta chains came from one sample sequenced in a study of OX40 agonist ivuxolimab in advanced cancers. Here immunoSEQ multiplex PCR was the method, and the copy in TCRdb shows in-frame clones only, minus some. The sample holds about 51,000 clones, 88% seen once. Sequenced here: CD4+ or CD8+ T cells sorted from blood, sampled in a trial of the OX40 agonist ivuxolimab. The receptor source for this set is an adult with an advanced solid tumor such as melanoma, head and neck, liver or kidney cancer.

The genes are TRBV23-1 and TRBJ1-5, with a tentative D call TRBD1 (5 bases). TRBV23-1 is noted as an ORF with a role that remains uncertain. The CDR3 runs to 16 residues. Trimming removed 4 bases at V and 9 bases at J, with 22 bases between. CDR3 nucleotide sequence: TGCGCCAGCAGTCCGCAACAAGAAGACAGCCCGTGGCCCCAGCATTTT. Protein: CASSPQQEDSPWPQHF.

The V and J genes are TRBV13 and TRBJ1-1; unclear D gene. The CDR3 runs to 14 residues. The V gene's germline CDR1 is PRHDT and CDR2 FYEKMQ (reference sequence). V lost 5 bases and J 0 bases, leaving 10 bases between the germline ends. The CDR3 protein is CASSRRTVNTEAFF. Written as DNA, the CDR3 is TGTGCCAGCAGCAGGAGAACAGTGAACACTGAAGCTTTCTTT.

This clone was detected once. CDR3 sequence: CASSSPRGPNYGYTF. The CDR3 DNA reads TGTGCCAGCAGTTCCCCTAGGGGGCCTAACTATGGCTACACCTTC. This chain joins TRBV27 and TRBJ1-2; TRBD1 agrees at 7 bases. Germline V lookup: CDR1 MNHEY, CDR2 SMNVEV (reference sequence). This CDR3 is 15 amino acids long. V lost 4 bases and J lost 0; bases outside the gene matches: 5.

CDR3 amino acids: CASSTTGLNYEQYF. The DNA for the CDR3 is TGTGCCAGTAGTACAACGGGACTCAACTACGAGCAGTACTTC. The chain couples TRBV19 to TRBJ2-7, with D possibly matching TRBD2 (6 bases). The CDR3 spans 14 residues. Looked up from germline, CDR1 is LNHDA and CDR2 is SQIVND (reference sequence). The V end lost 4 bases, the J end lost 3 bases, and 13 bases lay between the germline ends.

This clone appeared a single time. The chain has TRBV9 and TRBJ2-7; no reliable D call. Per the germline V gene, CDR1 is SGDLS and CDR2 is YYNGEE. Trimming removed 0 bases from V and 6 bases from J, with 10 bases in between. This CDR3 region has 13 residues. The CDR3 loop reads CASSVAGRGEQYF. CDR3 nucleotides: TGTGCCAGCAGCGTAGCAGGACGCGGCGAGCAGTACTTC.

The CDR3 bases are TGTGCCAGTAGTATATGGAAGGGGACGGGATCTTCTAGGGGCAATGAGCAGTTCTTC. Amino acids: CASSIWKGTGSSRGNEQFF. V usage is TRBV19 and J usage is TRBJ2-1; D may correspond to TRBD1 or TRBD2 (5 bases each). The CDR3 contains 19 residues. CDR1 and CDR2 from the germline V gene are LNHDA and SQIVND (reference sequence). V was clipped by 2 bases and J by 6 bases, with 26 bases between them.

The chain uses TRBV19 and TRBJ2-7; maybe TRBD2 (6 bases). Per the germline V gene, CDR1 is LNHDA and CDR2 is SQIVND (reference sequence). Trimming shortened V by 7 bases and J by 2 bases, and 12 bases separated the two germline ends. The CDR3 is made up of 13 amino acids. The CDR3 coding sequence is TGTGCCAGTAAGGGGCGGGACGCCTACGAGCAGTACTTC. This encodes CASKGRDAYEQYF. The variable domain in full, completed from reference TRBV19 and TRBJ2-7, reads DGGITQSPKYLFRKEGQNVTLSCEQNLNHDAMYWYRQDPGQGLRLIYYSQIVNDFQKGDIAEGYSVSREKKESFPLTVTSAQKNPTAFYLCASKGRDAYEQYFGPGTRLTVT.

The rearrangement joins TRBV29-1 to TRBJ1-4; a weak D match, TRBD1 (6 bases). The germline V and J ends were trimmed by 4 bases and 8 bases, with 14 bases remaining between them. CDR1 is SQVTM, CDR2 ANQGSEA, per germline. The CDR3 has 13 amino acids. As DNA, the CDR3 is TGCAGCGTTGTGGGCAGGGGAGAGGAAAAACTGTTTTTT. This encodes CSVVGRGEEKLFF.

This clone occurred once. V is TRBV27 and J is TRBJ2-3; the match to TRBD2 covers 7 bases. The V gene's germline CDR1 is MNHEY and CDR2 SMNVEV (reference sequence). The CDR3 totals 19 residues. V was clipped by 2 bases and J by 2 bases; unmatched bases: 16. The CDR3 DNA reads TGTGCCAGCAGTTTACTTTTGGGGGGGTTGGGGATCCCCACAGATACGCAGTATTTT. Translating it yields CASSLLLGGLGIPTDTQYF.

V and J are TRBV15 and TRBJ1-5; perhaps TRBD1 as D (5 bases). V lost 1 base and J lost 3, with 13 bases in between. The CDR3 length is 16 residues. Germline V gives CDR1 LNHNV, CDR2 YYDKDF (reference sequence). The CDR3 DNA reads as TGTGCCACCAGCAGAGGGGCCGGGGCAGCCAATCAGCCCCAGCATTTT. As protein: CATSRGAGAANQPQHF.

This clone was recorded only once. The CDR3 sequence is CASSAGFSDIQYF. The CDR3 DNA sequence: TGTGCCAGCAGTGCGGGATTTTCGGACATTCAGTACTTC. The genes are TRBV11-3 and TRBJ2-4, with D possibly matching TRBD2 (6 bases). V was shortened by 6 bases and J by 8 bases, with 14 bases between the two germline ends. This CDR3 is 13 amino acids long. Germline values: CDR1 SGHNT, CDR2 YENEEA. Looking up the rest from reference TRBV11-3 and TRBJ2-4 gives the full variable domain: EAGVVQSPRYKIIEKKQPVAFWCNPISGHNTLYWYLQNLGQGPELLIRYENEEAVDDSQLPKDRFSAERLKGVDSTLKIQPAELGDSAVYLCASSAGFSDIQYFGAGTRLSVL.

The chain combines TRBV7-8 with TRBJ2-7; D uncertain. The CDR3 contains 16 residues. From germline, CDR1 is SGHVS and CDR2 FQNEAQ. V shed 1 base and J shed 0 bases, with 13 bases lying between them. The CDR3 loop reads CASSLGRNSFSYEQYF. CDR3 coding DNA: TGTGCCAGCAGCTTAGGTCGAAACAGCTTCTCCTACGAGCAGTACTTC.

This chain joins TRBV9 and TRBJ2-4, with D unresolved. V shed 4 bases and J shed 6 bases, with 17 bases lying between them. Looked up from germline, CDR1 is SGDLS and CDR2 is YYNGEE. This CDR3 spans 15 amino acids. CDR3 region: CASSPSPGGINIQYF. The DNA of the CDR3 is TGTGCCAGCAGCCCCTCCCCGGGTGGCATAAACATTCAGTACTTC.

The chain is built from TRBV2 and TRBJ2-1; possible D gene TRBD2, 6 bases. CDR3 length: 15 residues. In germline, CDR1 is SNHLY, CDR2 FYNNEI. The ends were cut back, 1 base at V and 2 bases at J, with 9 bases in the middle. CDR3: CASSEDSGAYNEQFF. CDR3 DNA sequence: TGTGCCAGCAGTGAAGATTCGGGAGCCTACAATGAGCAGTTCTTC.

The rearrangement joins TRBV29-1 to TRBJ2-2; the match to TRBD1 covers 11 bases. The CDR3 has 14 residues. Trimming cost V 7 bases and J 7 bases; bases outside gene matches: 8. CDR1 and CDR2 from the germline V gene are SQVTM and ANQGSEA. CDR3 sequence reads: CSALGQGAIGELFF. CDR3 in DNA: TGCAGCGCCTTAGGACAGGGGGCTATCGGGGAGCTGTTTTTT.

The V call is TRBV7-3, the J call TRBJ1-2; D is perhaps TRBD1 (5 bases). This CDR3 comprises 17 residues. Germline V gene data show CDR1 as SGHTA and CDR2 as FQGTGA. V gave up 2 bases and J gave up 1 base, with 17 bases separating them. The CDR3 sequence is CASSLGRAAYFNYGYTF. CDR3 nucleotide sequence: TGTGCCAGCAGCTTAGGCAGGGCTGCATATTTTAACTATGGCTACACCTTC.

The chain joins TRBV7-6 to TRBJ2-4, with 10 bases matching TRBD1. This CDR3 is built from 15 residues. The germline gives CDR1 SGHVS, CDR2 FNYEAQ. J lost 7 bases, V lost 3 bases, and 6 bases had no gene match. The CDR3 protein is CASSFAPGQGNIQYF. CDR3 DNA sequence: TGTGCCAGCAGCTTTGCCCCGGGACAGGGGAACATTCAGTACTTC.

This clone showed up just once. V and J are TRBV4-2 and TRBJ2-7; 11 bases are shared with TRBD2. Trimming at V came to 2 bases and at J to 7 bases, leaving 4 bases not matched to a gene. The CDR3 has 14 amino acids. The germline CDR1 and CDR2 sequences are LGHNA and YNFKEQ. CDR3 nucleotides: TGTGCCAGCAGCCAATTTAGCGGGAGGGGAGAGCAGTACTTC. Translation: CASSQFSGRGEQYF.

The chain has TRBV5-5 and TRBJ2-7, with D perhaps matching TRBD1 or TRBD2 (5 bases each). This CDR3 is built from 16 residues. V was trimmed by 0 bases and J by 0 bases, leaving 13 bases between them. Germline CDR1 reads SGHKS; CDR2 reads YYEKEE (reference sequence). The CDR3 DNA follows: TGTGCCAGCAGCTTGGATCCAGGGAGCGGCTCCTACGAGCAGTACTTC. This gives the protein CASSLDPGSGSYEQYF.

This clone was seen just once. This CDR3 is CASSLALAADTQYF. The CDR3 DNA reads as TGCGCCAGCAGCTTGGCCCTAGCTGCAGATACGCAGTATTTT. V usage is TRBV5-1 and J usage is TRBJ2-3; tentative D call: TRBD2 (5 bases). Germline lookup yields CDR1 SGHRS and CDR2 YFSETQ. This CDR3 spans 14 amino acids. V lost 0 bases and J 4 bases, leaving 9 bases between the germline ends.